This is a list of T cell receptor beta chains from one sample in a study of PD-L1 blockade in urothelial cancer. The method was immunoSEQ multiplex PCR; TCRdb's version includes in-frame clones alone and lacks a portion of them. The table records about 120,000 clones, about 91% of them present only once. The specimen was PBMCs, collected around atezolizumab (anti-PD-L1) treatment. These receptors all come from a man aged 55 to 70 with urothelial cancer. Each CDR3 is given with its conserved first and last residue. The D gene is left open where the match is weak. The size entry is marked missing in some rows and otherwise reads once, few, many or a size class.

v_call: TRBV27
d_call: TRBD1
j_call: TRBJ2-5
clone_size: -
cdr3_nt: TGTGCCAGCACGACAGGGTTACGAGAGACCCAGTACTTC
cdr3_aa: CASTTGLRETQYF

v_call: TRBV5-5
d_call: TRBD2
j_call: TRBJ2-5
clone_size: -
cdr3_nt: TGTGCCAGCAGCTGGACCGGGACTAACCAAGAGACCCAGTACTTC
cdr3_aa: CASSWTGTNQETQYF

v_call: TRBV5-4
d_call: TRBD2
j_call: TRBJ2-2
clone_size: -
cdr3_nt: TGTGCCAGCAGCTTGGGGGCCTTTAGCGGGGGCCTCGGCGGGGAGCTGTTTTTT
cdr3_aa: CASSLGAFSGGLGGELFF

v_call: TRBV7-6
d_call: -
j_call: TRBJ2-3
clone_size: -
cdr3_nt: TGTGCCAGCAGCCTCGGGGGGCGGGGCACAGATACGCAGTATTTT
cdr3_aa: CASSLGGRGTDTQYF

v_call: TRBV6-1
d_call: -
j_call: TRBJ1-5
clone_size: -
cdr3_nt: TGTGCCAGCAGTGAAACGAGGTTAGATCAGCCCCAGCATTTT
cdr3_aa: CASSETRLDQPQHF

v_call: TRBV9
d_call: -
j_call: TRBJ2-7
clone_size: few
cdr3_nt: TGTGCCAGCAGCGCCGGACTAACCCTTTACGAGCAGTACTTC
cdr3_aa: CASSAGLTLYEQYF

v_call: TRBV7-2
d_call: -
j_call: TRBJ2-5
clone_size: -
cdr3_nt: TGTGCCAGCAGCTTAGTTGTCCCGAGGGAGACCCAGTACTTC
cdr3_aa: CASSLVVPRETQYF

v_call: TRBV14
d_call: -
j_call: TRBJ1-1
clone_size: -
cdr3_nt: TGTGCCAGCAGCATCGGGGGGGTCGATGCTGAAGCTTTCTTT
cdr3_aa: CASSIGGVDAEAFF

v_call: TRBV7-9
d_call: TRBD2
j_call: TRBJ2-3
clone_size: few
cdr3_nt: TGTGCCAGCAGCCGCGCGACTAGCGGGGTTCGCACAGATACGCAGTATTTT
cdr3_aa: CASSRATSGVRTDTQYF

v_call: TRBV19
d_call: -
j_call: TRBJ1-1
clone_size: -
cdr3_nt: TGTGCCACATGCCGGGACATCAACGGAAACACTGAAGCTTTCTTT
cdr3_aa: CATCRDINGNTEAFF

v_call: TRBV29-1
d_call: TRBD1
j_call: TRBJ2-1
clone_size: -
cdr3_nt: TGCAGCGCACAGGGGGCGCGGTACAATGAGCAGTTCTTC
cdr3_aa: CSAQGARYNEQFF

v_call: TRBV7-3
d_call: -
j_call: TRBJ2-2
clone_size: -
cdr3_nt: TGTGCCAGCAGCTTAACGGGCGGGACCCCAACCGGGGAGCTGTTTTTT
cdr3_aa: CASSLTGGTPTGELFF

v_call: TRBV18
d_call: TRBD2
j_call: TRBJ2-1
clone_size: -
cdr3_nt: TGTGCCAGCTCACCTAGGCTAGCGGGAGACTACAATGAGCAGTTCTTC
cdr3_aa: CASSPRLAGDYNEQFF

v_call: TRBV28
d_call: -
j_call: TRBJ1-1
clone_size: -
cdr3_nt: TGTGCCTGCTCCTCCGGGCAGGGGAGCACTGAAGCTTTCTTT
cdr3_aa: CACSSGQGSTEAFF

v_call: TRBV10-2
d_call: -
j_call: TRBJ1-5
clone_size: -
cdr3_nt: TGCGCCAGCAGTGAGCGGGAGGCGGTGAATCAGCCCCAGCATTTT
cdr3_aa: CASSEREAVNQPQHF

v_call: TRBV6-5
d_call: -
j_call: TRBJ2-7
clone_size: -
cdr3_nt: TGTGCCAGCAGTTACTCCGCAGGGGCCTTCCCCTACGAGCAGTACTTC
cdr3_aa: CASSYSAGAFPYEQYF

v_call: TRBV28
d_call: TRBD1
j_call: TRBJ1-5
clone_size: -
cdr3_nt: TGTGCCAGCGCATCAGGGGGCGGCAATCAGCCCCAGCATTTT
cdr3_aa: CASASGGGNQPQHF

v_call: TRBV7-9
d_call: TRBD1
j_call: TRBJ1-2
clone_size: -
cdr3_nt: TGTGCCAGCAGCCCAGGCCCAGGGGGCTCCTATGGCTACACCTTC
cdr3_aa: CASSPGPGGSYGYTF

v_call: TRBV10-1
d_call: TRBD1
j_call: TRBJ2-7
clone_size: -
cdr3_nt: TGCGCCAGCAGTTCCCAGGGGGCGTCTCCCTACGAGCAGTACTTC
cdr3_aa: CASSSQGASPYEQYF

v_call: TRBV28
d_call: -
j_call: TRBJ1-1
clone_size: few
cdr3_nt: TGTGCCAGCAGCCCAGGACTGATCACTGAAGCTTTCTTT
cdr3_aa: CASSPGLITEAFF

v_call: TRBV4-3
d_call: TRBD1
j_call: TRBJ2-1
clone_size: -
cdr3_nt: TGCGCCAGCAGCCAACCGGGACAGAGGCTCAATGAGCAGTTCTTC
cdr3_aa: CASSQPGQRLNEQFF

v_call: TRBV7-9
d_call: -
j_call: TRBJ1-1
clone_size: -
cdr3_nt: TGTGCCAGCAGCTTAACGACGGGGGGTACTGAAGCTTTCTTT
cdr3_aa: CASSLTTGGTEAFF

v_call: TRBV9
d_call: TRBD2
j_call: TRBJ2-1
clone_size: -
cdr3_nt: TGTGCCAGCAGCTCCCGACTAGCGGGAGGGCCTGGTGAGCAGTTCTTC
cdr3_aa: CASSSRLAGGPGEQFF

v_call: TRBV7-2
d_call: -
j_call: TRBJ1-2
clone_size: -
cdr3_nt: TGTGCCAGCAGCTTAGTGGGGGGTAACTATGGCTACACCTTC
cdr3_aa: CASSLVGGNYGYTF

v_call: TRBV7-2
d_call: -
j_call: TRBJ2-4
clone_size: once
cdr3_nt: TGTGCCAGCAGCTTAGCGGCCATTCAGTACTTC
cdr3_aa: CASSLAAIQYF

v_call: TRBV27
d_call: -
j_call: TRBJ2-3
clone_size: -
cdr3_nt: TGTGCCAGCAAATACGGGGGGCATAGCACAGATACGCAGTATTTT
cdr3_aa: CASKYGGHSTDTQYF

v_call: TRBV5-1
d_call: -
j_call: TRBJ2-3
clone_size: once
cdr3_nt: TGCGCCAGCAGCTTGGGGGCAGGGATTGCAGATACGCAGTATTTT
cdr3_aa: CASSLGAGIADTQYF

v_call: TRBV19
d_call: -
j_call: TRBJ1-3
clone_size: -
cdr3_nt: TGTGCCAGTAGCCCGGGATCGGGAGGAAACACCATATATTTT
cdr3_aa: CASSPGSGGNTIYF

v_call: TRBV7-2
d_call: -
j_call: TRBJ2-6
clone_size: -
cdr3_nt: TGTGCCAGCAGCTCGGGGATAACTGGGGCCAACGTCCTGACTTTC
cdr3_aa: CASSSGITGANVLTF